Reported below is one T cell receptor (beta chain). Its target antigen remains unknown. No quality values exist for individual bases; no much larger clone is one base distant. The source of the sample is a study of shared clonotypes between healthy human individuals (dated by TCRdb to about 2020). Regarding the research as a whole: The cohort comprised two women and a few men aged 18 to 49 years. For each donor, three plates each were used for CD4 naive and CD4 memory, two plates were used for CD8 naive, and one plate was used for CD8 memory. To estimate repertoire size and how much clonotypes are shared between individuals, the study performed deep sequencing of blood TCR repertoires from a handful of healthy adults. To increase sequencing depth and limit assay-specific biases, different laboratories used diverse techniques to prepare libraries and sequence TCR repertoires. Between about 0.94 and 8.9 billion PBMCs per donor were obtained by leukapheresis.

CDR1 is given as SGHRS and CDR2 as YFSETQ, both from the germline V gene. The CDR3 holds 15 amino acids from the cysteine to the phenylalanine. Just CDR3 DNA is preserved here, 45 bases in frame from base 1. V sheds 0 bases and J sheds 7 bases, leaving 16 bases between their ends. TCR CDR3 regions were amplified from genomic DNA by multiplex PCR using the deep immunoSEQ assay. Extracted genomic DNA from each cell subset was distributed evenly across all wells of several immunoSEQ 96-well plates, and each plate was treated as a replicate. Each replicate PCR for sorted subsets received around 200 ng genomic DNA, equal to some 32,000 T cell genomes. Purified libraries were quantified with a Qubit 3.0 fluorometer, sized on a Bioanalyzer 2100, and re-quantified with the KAPA Library Quantification kit. Each immunoSEQ 96-well plate was sequenced on its own single-read 150-cycle Illumina NextSeq 550 flow cell. As for how the authors treated the data: Because only junctional sequences without quality scores were contained in the immunoSEQ output, filtering matching that applied to full-length reads could not be performed. To assign V/J genes and CDR3, sequences were annotated using PyIR, a Python wrapper for IgBLAST v1.9, with IMGT germline references. Any read was removed if the V/J assignment was weak (E-value above 1e-6), the CDR3 was missing, or the read contained stop codons, out-of-frame junctions, or ambiguous translated residues. A V3J clonotype was defined by an identical inferred V gene, J gene, and CDR3 amino acid sequence. To compute the percentage overlap between repertoires, the number of shared unique clonotypes was divided by the size of the smaller repertoire. Richness of each repertoire was evaluated using RTK rarefaction, the Chao1 estimator, and Recon v2.1 estimates of unobserved clonotypes. OLGA was used to compute generation probabilities for all TCRbeta clonotypes that the gDNA method yielded from a handful of donors. Drawn from immuneACCESS, this table holds only the in-frame rearrangements with V and J called that TCRdb kept. Clones are partly lost; checked studies trace under half to an unresolved V gene and leave the rest unexplained. V, J and clone size derive from that table, while D and trimming were established from the DNA sequence. The sample has 2,100,000 or so clones on record, almost 96% of them singletons. Around 0.13% of the sample is taken by the ten largest.

The donors were healthy, HIV-negative adults who had no recently reported acute infections or vaccinations. Only Caucasian adults living in Nashville, Tennessee, USA were represented among the donors. Magnetic negative selection was used to enrich CD4+ T cells, after which naive cells were positively selected on CD45RA and the negative fraction became the memory subset. Blood was collected by leukapheresis, and PBMCs were isolated by Ficoll-Histopaque density gradient centrifugation and then cryopreserved in liquid nitrogen vapor phase. Analytical flow cytometry was used to check the purity and quantity of every magnetically sorted T cell population. Each sorted fraction had its genomic DNA isolated and then quantified by UV absorbance on a Nanodrop 2000c. Paper-wide results and their limitations: Incomplete sequencing was indicated by rarefaction of sorted-subset datasets, despite the large sequencing depth. Naive subsets generally had larger estimated clonotype richness than memory subsets. Pairwise subsampling led to the expectation that sequencing depth would affect the degree of clonotype sharing among donors. Sampling was limited to blood, and TCR repertoires in tissue likely differ from TCR repertoires in blood. Because the study included a small number of donors, the genetic and exposure-history diversity represented was limited. When a handful of donors were compared, the shared fraction of clonotypes was roughly 5% for naive CD4, around 4% for naive CD8, 2.3% for memory CD4, and less than 0.45% for memory CD8. Compared with non-shared clonotypes, clonotypes shared by all four sorted-subset donors had higher generation probabilities.

Sequenced sample: naive CD4+ T cells sorted from blood. This specimen's cell subset or site label, per the study, means: CD45RA+ positively selected. In this chain, TRBV5-1 is recombined with TRBJ1-2, with the D gene too uncertain to name. The sequence was collected from a young man in good health. The CDR3 in this case is CASSLEMGKAGGYTF. The nucleotide sequence is TGCGCCAGCAGCTTGGAGATGGGAAAGGCAGGTGGCTACACCTTC.